The T cell receptor (beta chain) under discussion was sequenced for a study of shared clonotypes between healthy human individuals. Naive CD8 isolation took CD45RO-negative cells positively selected for CCR7 and excluded terminally differentiated effector memory CD45RA+ cells. V was cut by 4 bases and J by 1 base, with 10 bases left in between. In germline, CDR1 is SEHNR, CDR2 FQNEAQ (reference sequence). There are 14 residues in the CDR3. The assay was carried out at the deep level. Using immunoSEQ multiplex PCR, the repertoire was profiled, and TCRdb retains in-frame clones only, with some absent. The sample lists around 580,000 clones, about 98% occurring once.

Sequencing was performed on naive CD8+ T cells sorted from blood. The chain employs TRBV7-9 and TRBJ1-1; tentative D call: TRBD1 (5 bases). This receptor was obtained from a man aged 25-45 years in good health. CDR3 sequence reads: CASSSGRANTEAFF. The CDR3 DNA follows: TGTGCCAGCAGCTCGGGCAGGGCGAACACTGAAGCTTTCTTT.